This TCR beta chain was sequenced for a study of T cell responses to AZD1222 COVID-19 vaccine. As regards this clone: The antigen remains undetermined.

The assay was immunoSEQ multiplex PCR, and TCRdb's table has in-frame clones only and misses some. The sample holds around 140,000 clones. Findings and caveats of the study: Most donors were white British and more were female, and clonal diversity was possibly underestimated.

CDR3 length: 16 amino acids. Germline assignment: CDR1 SGDLS and CDR2 YYNGEE. With 4 bases clipped from V and 0 bases from J, the junction kept 6 bases outside the gene matches. The clonotype comes from an adult in good health. The V gene is TRBV9, the J gene TRBJ1-3; 8 nucleotides agree with TRBD1. Sequences were obtained from peripheral blood. The CDR3 nucleotides read TGTGCCAGCAGCACGACAGGGGTCTTCTCTGGAAACACCATATATTTT. This translates into CASSTTGVFSGNTIYF.